The 2 T cell receptor beta chains given below trace back to one sample, sequenced in a study of T cells after yellow fever vaccination. TCRdb redid the calling of the 5' RACE reads with MiXCR, one entry per CDR3 protein. Of under 600,000 distinct CDR3 sequences in the sample, 21% are singletons; the top ten hold about 17%. This material consisted of PBMCs, taken 21 days after the first yellow fever vaccination. Source of these receptors: a man between 18 and 35 years old who received the YFV17D yellow fever vaccine.

This clonotype was seen many times. The chain is built from TRBV7-7 and TRBJ2-3; possible D gene TRBD1, 6 bases. The V end was cut by 5 bases, the J end by 2 bases, with 11 bases between. CDR3 length equals 14 residues. The germline V gene encodes CDR1 SSHAT and CDR2 FNYEAQ (reference sequence). The CDR3 is CASSQDSITDTQYF. CDR3 sequence (DNA): TGTGCCAGCAGCCAGGACAGTATCACAGATACGCAGTATTTT. Full variable domain (outside the CDR3, taken from reference TRBV7-7 and TRBJ2-3): GAGVSQSPRYKVTKRGQDVTLRCDPISSHATLYWYQQALGQGPEFLTYFNYEAQPDKSGLPSDRFSAERPEGSISTLTIQRTEQRDSAMYRCASSQDSITDTQYFGPGTRLTVL.

The rearrangement joins TRBV28 to TRBJ2-1; D not resolved. Germline V gene lookup returns CDR1 MDHEN and CDR2 SYDVKM. The V gene lost 9 bases and the J gene lost 6 bases, with 3 bases spanning the gap. This CDR3 has 9 amino acids. The CDR3 sequence: CARINEQFF. The CDR3 nucleotides read TGTGCCAGGATCAATGAGCAGTTCTTC.